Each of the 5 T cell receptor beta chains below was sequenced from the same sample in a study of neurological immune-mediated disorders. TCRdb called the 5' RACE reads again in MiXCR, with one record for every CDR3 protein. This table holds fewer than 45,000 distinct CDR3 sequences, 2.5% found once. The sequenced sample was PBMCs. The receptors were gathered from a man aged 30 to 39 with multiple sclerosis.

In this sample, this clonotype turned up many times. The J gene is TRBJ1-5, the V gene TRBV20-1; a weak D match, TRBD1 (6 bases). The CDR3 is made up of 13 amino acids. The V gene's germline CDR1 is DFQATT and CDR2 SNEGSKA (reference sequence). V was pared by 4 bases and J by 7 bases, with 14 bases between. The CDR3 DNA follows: TGCAGTGCTACAGCGAGAGGGGGACAGCCCCAGCATTTT. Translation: CSATARGGQPQHF.

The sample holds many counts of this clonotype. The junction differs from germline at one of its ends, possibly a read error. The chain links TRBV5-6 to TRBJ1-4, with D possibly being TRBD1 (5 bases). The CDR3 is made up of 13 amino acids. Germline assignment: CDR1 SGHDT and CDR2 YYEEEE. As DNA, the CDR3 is TGTGCCAGCAGCTTCCGGGACTCTCCCGTGGGGGAATTT. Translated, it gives CASSFRDSPVGEF.

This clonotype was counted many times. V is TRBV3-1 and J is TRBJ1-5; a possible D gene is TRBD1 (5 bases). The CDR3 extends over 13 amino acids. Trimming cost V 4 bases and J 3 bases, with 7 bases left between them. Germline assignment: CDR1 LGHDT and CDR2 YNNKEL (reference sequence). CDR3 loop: CASSPGLNQPQHF. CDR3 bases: TGTGCCAGCAGCCCGGGGCTCAATCAGCCCCAGCATTTT.

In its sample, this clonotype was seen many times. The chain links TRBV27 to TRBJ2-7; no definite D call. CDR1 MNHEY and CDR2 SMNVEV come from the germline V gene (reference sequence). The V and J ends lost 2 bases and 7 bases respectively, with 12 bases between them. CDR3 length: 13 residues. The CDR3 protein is CASSLAVSAEQYF. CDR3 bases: TGTGCCAGCAGTTTAGCCGTATCCGCTGAGCAGTACTTC.

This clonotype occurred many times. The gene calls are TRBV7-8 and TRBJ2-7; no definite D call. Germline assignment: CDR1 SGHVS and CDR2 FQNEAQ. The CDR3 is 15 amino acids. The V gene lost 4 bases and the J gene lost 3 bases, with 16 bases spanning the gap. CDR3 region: CASSSRAGSFYEQYF. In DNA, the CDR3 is TGTGCCAGCAGCTCAAGGGCAGGCTCTTTCTACGAGCAGTACTTC.